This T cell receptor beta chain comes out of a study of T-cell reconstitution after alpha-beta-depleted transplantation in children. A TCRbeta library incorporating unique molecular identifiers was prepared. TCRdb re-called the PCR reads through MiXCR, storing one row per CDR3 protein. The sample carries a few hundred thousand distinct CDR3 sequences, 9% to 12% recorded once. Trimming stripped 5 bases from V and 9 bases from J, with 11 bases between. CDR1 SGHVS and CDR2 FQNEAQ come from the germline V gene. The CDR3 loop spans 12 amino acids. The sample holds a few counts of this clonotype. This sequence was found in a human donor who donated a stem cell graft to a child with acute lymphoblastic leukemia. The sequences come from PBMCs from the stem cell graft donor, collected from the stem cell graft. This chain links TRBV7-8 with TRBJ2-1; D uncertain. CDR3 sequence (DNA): TGTGCCAGCAGCCTCGGGCTGGCTGAGCAGTTCTTC. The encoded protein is CASSLGLAEQFF.